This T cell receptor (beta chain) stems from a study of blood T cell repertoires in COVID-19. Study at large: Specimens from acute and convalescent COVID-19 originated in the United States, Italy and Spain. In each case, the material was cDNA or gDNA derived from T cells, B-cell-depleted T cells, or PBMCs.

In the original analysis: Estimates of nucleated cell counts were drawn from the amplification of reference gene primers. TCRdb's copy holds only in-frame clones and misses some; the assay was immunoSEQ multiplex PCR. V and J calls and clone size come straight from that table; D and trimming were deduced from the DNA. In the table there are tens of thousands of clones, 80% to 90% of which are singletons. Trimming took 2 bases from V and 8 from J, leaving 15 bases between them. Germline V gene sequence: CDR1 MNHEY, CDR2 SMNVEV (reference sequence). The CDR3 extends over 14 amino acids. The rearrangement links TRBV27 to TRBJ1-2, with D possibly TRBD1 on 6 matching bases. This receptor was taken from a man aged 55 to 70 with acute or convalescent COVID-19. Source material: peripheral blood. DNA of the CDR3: TGTGCCAGCAGTTTAAGGGCAGGGGCGCAAGGCTACACCTTC. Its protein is CASSLRAGAQGYTF.